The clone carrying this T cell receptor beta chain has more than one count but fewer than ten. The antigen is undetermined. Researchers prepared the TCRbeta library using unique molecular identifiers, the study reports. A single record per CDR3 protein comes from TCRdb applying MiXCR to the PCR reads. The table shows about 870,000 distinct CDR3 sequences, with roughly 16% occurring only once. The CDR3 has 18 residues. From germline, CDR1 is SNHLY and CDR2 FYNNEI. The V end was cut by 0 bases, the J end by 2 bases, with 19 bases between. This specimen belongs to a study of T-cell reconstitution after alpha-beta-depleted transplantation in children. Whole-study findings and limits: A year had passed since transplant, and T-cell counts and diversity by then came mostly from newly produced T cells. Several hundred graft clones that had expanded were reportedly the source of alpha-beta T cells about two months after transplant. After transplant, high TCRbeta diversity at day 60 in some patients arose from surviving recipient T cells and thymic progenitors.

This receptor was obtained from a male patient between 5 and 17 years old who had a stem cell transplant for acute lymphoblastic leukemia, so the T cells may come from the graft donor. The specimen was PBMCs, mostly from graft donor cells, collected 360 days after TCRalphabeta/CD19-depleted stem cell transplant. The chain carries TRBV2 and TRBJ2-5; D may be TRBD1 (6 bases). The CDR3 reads CASSEAVTRQAAQETQYF. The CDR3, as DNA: TGTGCCAGCAGTGAAGCGGTAACCCGACAGGCTGCACAAGAGACCCAGTACTTC.